The 23 T cell receptor beta chains listed next were all sequenced from one sample in a study of blood T cells in healthy people across ages. A second PCR of about 7 to 12 cycles used a sample-barcoded 5' primer and a J-beta primer mix. TCRdb ran MiXCR on the 5' RACE reads and lists one entry per CDR3 protein. This table holds approximately 850,000 distinct CDR3 sequences, over 45% found once. The sequenced sample consisted of blood. The receptors were sampled from a man aged 25 to 45 in good health.

V gene TRBV7-2 combines with J gene TRBJ2-7, with D possibly TRBD2 on 5 matching bases. V shed 5 bases and J shed 2 bases, with 16 bases lying between them. There are 15 residues in the CDR3. Germline V CDR1 and CDR2: SGHTA, FQGNSA. As DNA, the CDR3 is TGTGCCAGCAGCCCCGGAGGAAAGGCTACCTACGAGCAGTACTTC. It codes for CASSPGGKATYEQYF.

The chain combines TRBV7-9 with TRBJ2-3; 8 bases are shared with TRBD2. CDR3 size: 17 residues. The V segment lost 3 bases and the J segment 5 bases; nucleotides outside the gene matches: 13. Germline V gene sequence: CDR1 SEHNR, CDR2 FQNEAQ (reference sequence). This CDR3 reads CASSLFQASGLGDTQYF. DNA for the CDR3: TGTGCCAGCAGCTTGTTCCAGGCTAGCGGGCTCGGAGATACGCAGTATTTT.

The CDR3 is CASRLQGVWLETQYF. CDR3 nucleotides: TGTGCCAGCAGACTACAGGGGGTCTGGTTGGAGACCCAGTACTTC. This chain joins TRBV2 and TRBJ2-5, with 8 bases fitting TRBD1. Per germline, CDR1 SNHLY and CDR2 FYNNEI. The CDR3 covers 15 residues. V was clipped by 6 bases and J by 5 bases; unmatched bases: 11. Using reference TRBV2 and TRBJ2-5 for the parts outside the CDR3, the full variable domain is EPEVTQTPSHQVTQMGQEVILRCVPISNHLYFYWYRQILGQKVEFLVSFYNNEISEKSEIFDDQFSVERPDGSNFTLKIRSTKLEDSAMYFCASRLQGVWLETQYFGPGTRLLVL.

To note about this clonotype: At one of its ends the junction is not consistent with the germline gene, which may arise from a read error. The chain couples TRBV29-1 to TRBJ1-2, with D possibly matching TRBD1 (6 bases). Germline V CDR1 and CDR2: SQVTM, ANQGSEA. The CDR3 totals 11 residues. The chain's CDR3 is CSGEQGADYTF. The CDR3 coding sequence is TGCAGCGGTGAACAGGGTGCCGACTACACCTTC.

This clonotype has a handful of counts. This chain links TRBV11-2 with TRBJ1-1; TRBD1 matches at 8 bases. V gave up 4 bases and J gave up 6 bases; unmatched junction bases: 7. The CDR3 is 14 residues long. Looked up from germline, CDR1 is SGHAT and CDR2 is FQNNGV. This CDR3 is CASSSGQGGAEAFF. CDR3 bases: TGTGCCAGCAGCTCAGGACAGGGCGGCGCTGAAGCTTTCTTT.

This clonotype was recorded only once. The gene calls are TRBV5-5 and TRBJ1-2; no reliable D call. The CDR3 extends over 14 amino acids. Germline loops: CDR1 SGHKS, CDR2 YYEKEE (reference sequence). With 4 bases removed from V and 4 bases from J, the gap between germline ends came to 14 bases. The CDR3 bases are TGTGCCAGCAGCCAGAACTCGCGGACCTATGGCTACACCTTC. This translates into CASSQNSRTYGYTF. Full variable domain (remainder filled in from reference TRBV5-5 and TRBJ1-2): DAGVTQSPTHLIKTRGQQVTLRCSPISGHKSVSWYQQVLGQGPQFIFQYYEKEERGRGNFPDRFSARQFPNYSSELNVNALLLGDSALYLCASSQNSRTYGYTFGSGTRLTVV.

The chain carries TRBV7-2 and TRBJ2-3, with no clear D. The germline gives CDR1 SGHTA, CDR2 FQGNSA. Trimming shortened V by 3 bases and J by 1 base, and 20 bases separated the two germline ends. CDR3 length: 18 residues. In DNA form, the CDR3 reads TGTGCCAGCAGCTTTTTTTCAGCGCCGGCCGAGGGCACAGATACGCAGTATTTT. It translates to CASSFFSAPAEGTDTQYF.

J is TRBJ2-3 and V is TRBV6-5, with 10 nucleotides matching TRBD2. The CDR3 extends over 16 amino acids. The germline gives CDR1 MNHEY, CDR2 SVGAGI. V lost 6 bases and J lost 2; bases outside the gene matches: 8. The CDR3 spells CASRRWTSGNTDTQYF. The CDR3 DNA reads as TGTGCCAGCAGACGATGGACTAGCGGAAACACAGATACGCAGTATTTT.

The V and J genes are TRBV20-1 and TRBJ2-3; weak D call: TRBD2 (6 bases). V shed 5 bases and J shed 5 bases, with 14 bases lying between them. Germline CDR1 reads DFQATT; CDR2 reads SNEGSKA (reference sequence). This CDR3 has 13 amino acids. The CDR3 region has the DNA TGCAGTGCTGCGGGGACTGGAAAAGATACGCAGTATTTT. Its protein product is CSAAGTGKDTQYF.

This chain uses TRBV7-2 with TRBJ2-3; TRBD1 matches 10 bases. This CDR3 is built from 16 residues. The V and J ends lost 5 bases and 4 bases, in that order; junction bases with no gene match: 9. CDR1 SGHTA and CDR2 FQGNSA come from the germline V gene. The CDR3 coding sequence is TGTGCCAGCAGCCTCGGGGACAGGGGAGGAGCAGATACGCAGTATTTT. Residues: CASSLGDRGGADTQYF.

The chain carries TRBV9 and TRBJ1-2, with D possibly being TRBD1 (5 bases). V dropped 0 bases and J dropped 2 bases, with 11 bases sitting between them. CDR3 length: 15 amino acids. The V gene's germline CDR1 is SGDLS and CDR2 YYNGEE. The CDR3 spells CASSVGSGPNYGYTF. CDR3 sequence (DNA): TGTGCCAGCAGCGTAGGCTCGGGGCCAAACTATGGCTACACCTTC.

This clonotype was recorded many times. The chain is built from TRBV28 and TRBJ1-6, with 9 bases aligning to TRBD1. After removal of 7 bases from V and 10 bases from J, the junction contained 14 bases not matched to a gene. CDR1 and CDR2 from the germline V gene are MDHEN and SYDVKM. The CDR3 extends over 16 amino acids. Here the CDR3 DNA reads TGTGCCAGCAATACACCGGGACAGGGATTACGGTCACCCCTCCACTTT. This codes for CASNTPGQGLRSPLHF.

This clonotype has only a few counts. The chain joins TRBV7-9 to TRBJ2-4, with TRBD1 matching 7 bases. CDR1 SEHNR and CDR2 FQNEAQ come from the germline V gene (reference sequence). This CDR3 has 15 amino acids. CDR3 sequence (DNA): TGTGCTACGGGCCAGGGGGTAATAGCCAAAAACATTCAGTACTTC. This codes for CATGQGVIAKNIQYF. The full variable domain, in which reference TRBV7-9 and TRBJ2-4 provide the parts outside the CDR3, is DTGVSQNPRHKITKRGQNVTFRCDPISEHNRLYWYRQTLGQGPEFLTYFQNEAQLEKSRLLSDRFSAERPKGSFSTLEIQRTEQGDSAMYLCATGQGVIAKNIQYFGAGTRLSVL.

The chain links TRBV7-2 to TRBJ1-2; D is ambiguous. The CDR3 is made up of 12 amino acids. Germline lookup yields CDR1 SGHTA and CDR2 FQGNSA. Trimming took 7 bases from V and 3 from J, leaving 9 bases between them. For the CDR3, the DNA is TGTGCCAGCACGGCGTCCCACTATGGCTACACCTTC. This codes for CASTASHYGYTF.

This clonotype was counted between two and nine times. V gene TRBV20-1 combines with J gene TRBJ2-7, with 7 bases matching TRBD2. The V gene end was trimmed by 1 base and the J gene end by 9 bases; junction bases not matched to a gene: 3. This CDR3 region has 11 residues. Germline V gene sequence: CDR1 DFQATT, CDR2 SNEGSKA (reference sequence). The CDR3, as DNA: TGCAGTGCTAGAGGCGGGGGAAGGCAGTACTTC. Its translation: CSARGGGRQYF.

The chain is built from TRBV4-3 and TRBJ2-5; TRBD1 is a possible D gene (5 bases). The CDR3 consists of 15 residues. V was shortened by 2 bases and J by 4 bases, with 14 bases between the two germline ends. Germline lookup yields CDR1 LGHNA and CDR2 YSLEER. The CDR3 nucleotides read TGCGCCAGCAGCCAAACGGGCAGGGCTTTAGAGACCCAGTACTTC. This gives the protein CASSQTGRALETQYF.

The genes are TRBV9 and TRBJ1-2, with TRBD1 matching 9 bases. The germline CDR1 and CDR2 sequences are SGDLS and YYNGEE. J lost 2 bases, V lost 8 bases, and 13 bases had no gene match. CDR3 size: 16 residues. The CDR3 reads CASSPTGTGRNYGYTF. The CDR3 DNA sequence: TGTGCCAGTAGCCCAACCGGGACAGGGCGGAACTATGGCTACACCTTC.

The chain links TRBV7-2 to TRBJ2-6; 8 positions match TRBD1. CDR3 length: 18 residues. V was clipped by 5 bases and J by 0 bases; unmatched bases: 9. The germline V gene encodes CDR1 SGHTA and CDR2 FQGNSA. The CDR3 nucleotides are TGTGCCAGCAGCCCGCGACAGGGGATTTACTCTGGGGCCAACGTCCTGACTTTC. As protein: CASSPRQGIYSGANVLTF.

This clonotype turned up a few times. CDR3 nucleotides: TGTGCCAGCAGCTCCCTGACCACGCTCGGCTACACCTTC. It is translated as CASSSLTTLGYTF. This chain joins TRBV7-2 and TRBJ1-2; D remains ambiguous. Per the germline V gene, CDR1 is SGHTA and CDR2 is FQGNSA. Trimming left V 4 bases short and J 8 bases short, with 14 bases between. The CDR3 loop spans 13 amino acids.

This clonotype has just one count. For the CDR3, the DNA is TGCGCCAGCAGCCCGGGACGGGATCGAGAGACCCAGTACTTC. Its translation is CASSPGRDRETQYF. The chain combines TRBV10-1 with TRBJ2-5; the D call may be TRBD1 or TRBD2 (5 bases each). V gave up 6 bases and J gave up 4 bases, with 15 bases separating them. This CDR3 is built from 14 residues. Germline loops: CDR1 WNHNN, CDR2 SYGVQD (reference sequence).

The table lists this clonotype with a few counts. CDR3 DNA sequence: TGTGCCAGCAGCCAGAGAGGGAATTCCTACAATGAGCAGTTCTTC. This sequence encodes CASSQRGNSYNEQFF. The V gene is TRBV28, the J gene TRBJ2-1; a possible D gene is TRBD2 (5 bases). The CDR3 extends over 15 amino acids. Germline CDR1 reads MDHEN; CDR2 reads SYDVKM. Between the trimmed V and J ends, which lost 6 bases and 1 base, there was a span of 13 bases.

The genes are TRBV20-1 and TRBJ1-2; TRBD1 matches 8 bases. CDR1 DFQATT and CDR2 SNEGSKA come from the germline V gene (reference sequence). J gave up 4 bases and V 1 base, and 2 bases lay outside the gene matches. The CDR3 loop spans 13 amino acids. The CDR3 spells CSARVQGGYGYTF. In nucleotides, the CDR3 is TGCAGTGCTAGAGTACAGGGGGGCTATGGCTACACCTTC.

This chain connects TRBV29-1 to TRBJ1-2; D possibly corresponds to TRBD1 (5 bases). This CDR3 contains 13 residues. Deletions cut 4 bases from V and 4 bases from J, with 13 bases between. Per germline, CDR1 SQVTM and CDR2 ANQGSEA. DNA of the CDR3: TGCAGCGTTGGTGAACAAGGGACCTATGGCTACACCTTC. Protein: CSVGEQGTYGYTF.